This T cell receptor (beta chain) derives from a study of identical twins' blood T cells. Libraries were made from RNA as TCR cDNA, using a modified protocol. TCRdb called the 5' RACE reads again in MiXCR, with one record for every CDR3 protein. The profile covers hundreds of thousands of distinct CDR3 sequences, with about 28% appearing a single time and roughly 5.5% taken by the ten largest. The sample holds a few counts of this clonotype. Its target is unknown. Study results and caveats: Shared CDR3 clonotype counts between two donors mainly tracked the product of their cloneset sizes, twins included.

The specimen sequenced was PBMCs. The receptor's source is a woman between 18 and 55 years old in good health.

CDR3 in amino acids: CSASTKGLGEKLFF. In nucleotides, the CDR3 is TGCAGTGCTAGTACTAAGGGGCTCGGGGAAAAACTGTTTTTT. The chain is built from TRBV20-1 and TRBJ1-4; D may be TRBD1 (5 bases). This CDR3 has 14 amino acids. In germline, CDR1 is DFQATT, CDR2 SNEGSKA (reference sequence). Trimming removed 3 bases at V and 8 bases at J, with 16 bases between.